This paragraph covers one TCR beta chain sequence. Its matching antigen is unknown. The CDR3 has 14 amino acids. The ends were cut back, 0 bases at V and 5 bases at J, with 10 bases in the middle. The germline CDR1 and CDR2 sequences are LGHDT and YNNKEL (reference sequence). Assay: immunoSEQ multiplex PCR; the TCRdb copy retains only in-frame clones and omits some. Among around 120,000 clones listed, about 90% were seen once. These data come from a study of T cell responses to AZD1222 COVID-19 vaccine. Whole-study context: The analysis combined second doses at about 4 or about 12 weeks. Study outcomes and limitations: The donor cohort was predominantly white British with a female majority, and clonal diversity may have been underestimated. CD4 TCRs covered the whole spike, strongest at regions 160-218 and 743-854. As reported, nearly half of all spike-specific TCRs target variant regions that are unmutated.

Sequenced here: peripheral blood, sampled on day 0 of AZD1222 vaccination. This clonotype was sampled from an adult in good health. V gene TRBV3-1 (or the pseudogene TRBV3-2) combines with J gene TRBJ1-1, with TRBD1 as a possible D gene (5 bases). CDR3 bases: TGTGCCAGCAGCCAAGAAAGTCGGGGGACTGAAGCTTTCTTT. This encodes CASSQESRGTEAFF.